This T cell receptor beta chain stems from a study of human T cells and chemical hapten exposure. Methods used by the authors: A per-sample median of about 96,000 TCRs was observed, with counts ranging from 23,224 to 690,600. One entry per CDR3 protein, called by TCRdb with MiXCR from the RACE reads. These V and J calls derive from TCRdb rather than the authors' analysis. The data contain tens of thousands of distinct CDR3 sequences, approximately 13% of them singletons. Study-wide findings and caveats: As patch test score rose, PT1 expanded TCR counts tended to rise as well.

Points on this clonotype: Its specificity is not known.

Time point defined: patch test 3, about 24 weeks after DPC sensitization. As for treatment: therapeutic diphenylcyclopropenone sensitization with weekly scalp DPC. V shed 3 bases and J shed 8 bases, with 5 bases lying between them. The CDR3 is made up of 11 amino acids. Germline lookup yields CDR1 SGHAT and CDR2 FQDESV (reference sequence). Here the sequenced sample was whole blood, taken in connection with sensitization to the hapten diphenylcyclopropenone (DPC). J is TRBJ2-1 and V is TRBV11-1; no firm D call. This receptor was obtained from a woman between 45 and 65 years old with alopecia areata. Some clones in this sample may be carry-over from other donors' samples. The CDR3 DNA follows: TGTGCCAGCAGCTTGCTCCATGAGCAGTTCTTC. Residues: CASSLLHEQFF.